This is a list of T cell receptor beta chains from one sample in a study of monozygotic twins with inflammatory bowel disease. TCRdb reanalyzed the 5' RACE reads, giving one entry per CDR3 protein sequence and no DNA. Its table lists under 200,000 distinct CDR3 sequences. Sample: blood. These receptors all stem from a human donor with ulcerative colitis or Crohn's disease, or a healthy co-twin of an affected twin (not recorded which). Both conserved end residues are part of each CDR3.

j_call: TRBJ2-7
v_call: TRBV6-5
cdr3_aa: CASSTIRQGATDEQYF

j_call: TRBJ2-7
v_call: TRBV20-1
cdr3_aa: CSARGLLAGVSYEQYF

j_call: TRBJ2-7
v_call: TRBV29-1
cdr3_aa: CSVAYTSYEQYF

j_call: TRBJ2-3
v_call: TRBV19
cdr3_aa: CASRRQATDTQYF

j_call: TRBJ2-1
v_call: TRBV5-1
cdr3_aa: CASSLTGRDNEQFF

j_call: TRBJ1-4
v_call: TRBV7-2
cdr3_aa: CASSLVSSNEKLFF

j_call: TRBJ2-7
v_call: TRBV18
cdr3_aa: CASSPPTTNYEQYF

j_call: TRBJ1-6
v_call: TRBV15
cdr3_aa: CATSRDPGNSPLHF

j_call: TRBJ1-6
v_call: TRBV3-1
cdr3_aa: CASSPTGLDSPLHF

j_call: TRBJ1-2
v_call: TRBV5-1
cdr3_aa: CASSLESSNYGYTF

j_call: TRBJ2-2
v_call: TRBV24-1
cdr3_aa: CATSDSSGGKKNGELFF

j_call: TRBJ1-2
v_call: TRBV2
cdr3_aa: CASSESGYYGYTF

j_call: TRBJ1-4
v_call: TRBV9
cdr3_aa: CASSVVGDNEKLFF

j_call: TRBJ2-7
v_call: TRBV27
cdr3_aa: CASSFSRGGAVYEQYF

j_call: TRBJ1-1
v_call: TRBV12-3/TRBV12-4
cdr3_aa: CASSHPGRLNTEAFF

j_call: TRBJ2-3
v_call: TRBV5-1
cdr3_aa: CASSSNPGADTQYF

j_call: TRBJ2-2
v_call: TRBV5-1
cdr3_aa: CASSYLLGTGETGELFF

j_call: TRBJ1-4
v_call: TRBV20-1
cdr3_aa: CSARSYSQSTNEKLFF

j_call: TRBJ2-3
v_call: TRBV5-5
cdr3_aa: CASSFRGGTDTQYF

j_call: TRBJ2-7
v_call: TRBV29-1
cdr3_aa: CSVGQGLGEQYF

j_call: TRBJ2-5
v_call: TRBV7-9
cdr3_aa: CASSSPGLAEETQYF

j_call: TRBJ2-5
v_call: TRBV28
cdr3_aa: CASSFIGGQDQETQYF

j_call: TRBJ1-5
v_call: TRBV20-1
cdr3_aa: CSARLTGGRSAQHF

j_call: TRBJ1-4
v_call: TRBV2
cdr3_aa: CASTLPGQGNEKLFF

j_call: TRBJ1-6
v_call: TRBV7-8
cdr3_aa: CASSLAVAGRSPLHF

j_call: TRBJ2-5
v_call: TRBV5-1
cdr3_aa: CASSQDSQETQYF

j_call: TRBJ2-5
v_call: TRBV20-1
cdr3_aa: CSVPQGEVRETQYF

j_call: TRBJ1-4
v_call: TRBV20-1
cdr3_aa: CSALKPRTGVRKLFF

j_call: TRBJ2-5
v_call: TRBV7-2
cdr3_aa: CASSSLGLAEETQYF

j_call: TRBJ1-2
v_call: TRBV5-1
cdr3_aa: CASSSRPGTGGRFYGYTF

j_call: TRBJ1-1
v_call: TRBV5-1
cdr3_aa: CASSLSEGYTEAFF

j_call: TRBJ2-7
v_call: TRBV2
cdr3_aa: CASSGGLAGGYSYEQYF

j_call: TRBJ1-1
v_call: TRBV6-2/TRBV6-3
cdr3_aa: CASSYGGSGAFF

j_call: TRBJ2-5
v_call: TRBV6-2/TRBV6-3
cdr3_aa: CASSYSGQGSETQYF

j_call: TRBJ1-4
v_call: TRBV5-5
cdr3_aa: CASSFWADEKLFF

j_call: TRBJ1-5
v_call: TRBV4-1
cdr3_aa: CASSQDRGDPRHQPQHF

j_call: TRBJ2-1
v_call: TRBV12-3/TRBV12-4
cdr3_aa: CASSPGLAGGPNEQFF

j_call: TRBJ2-2
v_call: TRBV6-6
cdr3_aa: CASVVARTGELFF

j_call: TRBJ2-1
v_call: TRBV7-9
cdr3_aa: CASSRWERTDNEQFF

j_call: TRBJ1-2
v_call: TRBV5-1
cdr3_aa: CASSLTGGNGYTF